The clone carrying this T cell receptor (beta chain) was counted a single time. Additional DNA sequences in this sample encode the identical CDR3. The repertoire was sequenced with immunoSEQ multiplex PCR; TCRdb's copy has only in-frame clones and lacks some. The sample has about 480,000 clones; 85% to 90% are singletons. This CDR3 has 14 residues. CDR1 is SEHNR and CDR2 is FQNEAQ in the germline V gene (reference sequence). The ends lost 5 bases at V and 5 bases at J; junction bases unmatched: 7. The sample comes from a study of blood T cell repertoires in COVID-19. This clonotype was sampled from a woman aged 45-65 years with COVID-19, enrolled during active disease. Material for sequencing was peripheral blood. This rearrangement joins TRBV7-9 to TRBJ1-1; 8 bases are a match to TRBD1. This CDR3 reads CASSLDRGWTEAFF. For the CDR3, the DNA is TGTGCCAGCAGCCTCGACAGGGGATGGACTGAAGCTTTCTTT.